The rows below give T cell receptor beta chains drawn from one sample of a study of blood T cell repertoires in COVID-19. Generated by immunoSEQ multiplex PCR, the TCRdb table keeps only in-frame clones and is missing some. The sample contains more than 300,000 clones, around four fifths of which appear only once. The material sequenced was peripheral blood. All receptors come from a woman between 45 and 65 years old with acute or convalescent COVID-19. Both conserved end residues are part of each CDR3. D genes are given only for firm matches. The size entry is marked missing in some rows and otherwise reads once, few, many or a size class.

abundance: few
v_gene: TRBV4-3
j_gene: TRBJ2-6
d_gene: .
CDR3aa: CASSHQAPAGGTGANVLTF
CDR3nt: TGCGCCAGCAGCCACCAGGCCCCGGCAGGGGGGACCGGGGCCAACGTCCTGACTTTC

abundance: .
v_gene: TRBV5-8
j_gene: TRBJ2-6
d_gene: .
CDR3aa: CATGGSSGANVLTF
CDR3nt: TGTGCAACCGGGGGATCCTCAGGGGCCAACGTCCTGACTTTC

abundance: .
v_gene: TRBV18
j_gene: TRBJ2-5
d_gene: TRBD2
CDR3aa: CASSPGLADQETQYF
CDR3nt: TGTGCCAGCTCACCGGGACTAGCCGATCAAGAGACCCAGTACTTC

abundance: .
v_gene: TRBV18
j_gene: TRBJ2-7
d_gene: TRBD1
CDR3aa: CASSPSATGTYEQYF
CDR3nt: TGTGCCAGCTCACCATCCGCGACAGGGACCTACGAGCAGTACTTC

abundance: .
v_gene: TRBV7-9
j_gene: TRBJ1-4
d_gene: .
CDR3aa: CASSHATNEKLFF
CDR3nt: TGTGCCAGCAGCCATGCAACTAATGAAAAACTGTTTTTT

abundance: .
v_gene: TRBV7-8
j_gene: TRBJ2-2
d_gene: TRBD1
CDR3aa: CASSEQGARTGELFF
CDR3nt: TGTGCCAGCAGCGAACAGGGGGCGCGCACCGGGGAGCTGTTTTTT

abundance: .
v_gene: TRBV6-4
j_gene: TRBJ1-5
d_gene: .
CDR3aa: CASSARGRSQPQHF
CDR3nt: TGTGCCAGCAGTGCCCGGGGGAGGAGTCAGCCCCAGCATTTT

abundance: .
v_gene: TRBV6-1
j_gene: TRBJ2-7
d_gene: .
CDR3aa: CASSRHRSEQYF
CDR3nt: TGTGCCAGCAGTCGCCACAGGTCCGAGCAGTACTTC

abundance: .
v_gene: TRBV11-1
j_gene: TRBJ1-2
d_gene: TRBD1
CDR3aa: CASSYGTGGEGYTF
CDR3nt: TGTGCCAGCAGCTATGGGACAGGGGGCGAAGGCTACACCTTC

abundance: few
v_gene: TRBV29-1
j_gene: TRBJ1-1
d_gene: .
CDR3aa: CSTMTANTEAFF
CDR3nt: TGCAGCACCATGACAGCGAACACTGAAGCTTTCTTT

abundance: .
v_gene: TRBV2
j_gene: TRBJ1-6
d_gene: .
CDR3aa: CASSGVGPSSYNSPLHF
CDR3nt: TGTGCCAGCAGTGGGGTTGGGCCCAGCTCCTATAATTCACCCCTCCACTTT

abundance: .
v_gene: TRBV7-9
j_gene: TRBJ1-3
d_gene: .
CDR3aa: CASTYSGNTIYF
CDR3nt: TGTGCCAGCACCTATTCTGGAAACACCATATATTTT

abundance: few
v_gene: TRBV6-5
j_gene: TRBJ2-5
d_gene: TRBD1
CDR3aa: CASRTGTGFQETQYF
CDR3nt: TGTGCCAGCAGAACCGGGACAGGTTTCCAAGAGACCCAGTACTTC

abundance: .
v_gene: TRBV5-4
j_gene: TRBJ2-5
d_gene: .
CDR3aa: CASSLGSGAGQETQYF
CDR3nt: TGTGCCAGCAGCTTGGGATCAGGCGCAGGTCAAGAGACCCAGTACTTC

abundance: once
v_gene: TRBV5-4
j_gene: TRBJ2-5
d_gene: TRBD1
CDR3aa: CASSLAGGGKETQYF
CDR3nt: TGTGCCAGCAGCTTGGCAGGGGGCGGCAAAGAGACCCAGTACTTC

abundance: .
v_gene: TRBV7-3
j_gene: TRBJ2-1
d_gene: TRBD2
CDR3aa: CASSLTRTSGSHEQFF
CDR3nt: TGTGCCAGCAGCTTAACCCGGACTAGCGGGAGTCATGAGCAGTTCTTC

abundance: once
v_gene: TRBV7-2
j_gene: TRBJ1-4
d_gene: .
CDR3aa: CASSSGGRTNEKLFF
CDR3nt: TGTGCCAGCAGCTCCGGAGGTAGAACTAATGAAAAACTGTTTTTT

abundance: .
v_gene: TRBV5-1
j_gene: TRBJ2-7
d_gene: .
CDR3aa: CASSVGDYEQYF
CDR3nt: TGCGCCAGCAGCGTGGGAGACTACGAGCAGTACTTC

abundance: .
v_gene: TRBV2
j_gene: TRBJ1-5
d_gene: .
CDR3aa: CASRRFQPQHF
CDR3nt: TGTGCCAGCAGGAGGTTTCAGCCCCAGCATTTT

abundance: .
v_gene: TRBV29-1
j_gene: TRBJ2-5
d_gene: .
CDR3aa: CSVKQQETQYF
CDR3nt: TGCAGCGTTAAACAACAAGAGACCCAGTACTTC

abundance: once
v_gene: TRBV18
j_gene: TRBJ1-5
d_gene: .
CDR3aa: CASSPPNREGQPQHF
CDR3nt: TGTGCCAGCTCACCACCGAACAGGGAGGGCCAGCCCCAGCATTTT

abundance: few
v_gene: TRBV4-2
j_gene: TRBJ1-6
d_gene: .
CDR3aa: CASSQEGGRPLHF
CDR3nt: TGTGCCAGCAGCCAAGAAGGGGGTAGACCCCTCCACTTT

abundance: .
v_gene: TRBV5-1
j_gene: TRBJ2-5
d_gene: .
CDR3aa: CASSRQETQYF
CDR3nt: TGCGCCAGCAGCCGTCAAGAGACCCAGTACTTC

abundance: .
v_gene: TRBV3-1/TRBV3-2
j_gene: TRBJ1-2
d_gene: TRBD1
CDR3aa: CASSQRDRAFTF
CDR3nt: TGTGCCAGCAGCCAACGGGACAGGGCTTTCACCTTC

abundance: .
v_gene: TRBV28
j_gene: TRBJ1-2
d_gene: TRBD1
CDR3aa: CASSFYPGTGKDGYTF
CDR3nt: TGTGCCAGCAGTTTTTACCCCGGGACAGGGAAAGATGGCTACACCTTC

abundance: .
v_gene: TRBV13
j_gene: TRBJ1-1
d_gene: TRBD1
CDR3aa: CASSSAGTGGTEAFF
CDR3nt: TGTGCCAGCAGCTCCGCCGGGACAGGGGGGACTGAAGCTTTCTTT

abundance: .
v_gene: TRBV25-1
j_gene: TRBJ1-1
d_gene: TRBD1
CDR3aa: CASSEPGTGDTEAFF
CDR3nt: TGTGCCAGCAGTGAACCCGGGACAGGGGACACTGAAGCTTTCTTT

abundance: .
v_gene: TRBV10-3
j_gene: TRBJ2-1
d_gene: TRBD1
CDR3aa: CAISESHVGTGYNEQFF
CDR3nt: TGTGCCATCAGTGAGTCGCACGTGGGGACAGGCTACAATGAGCAGTTCTTC

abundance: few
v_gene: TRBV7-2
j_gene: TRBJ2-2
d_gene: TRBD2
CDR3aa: CASGTSGSPMNTGELFF
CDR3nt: TGTGCCAGCGGGACTAGCGGGAGCCCTATGAACACCGGGGAGCTGTTTTTT

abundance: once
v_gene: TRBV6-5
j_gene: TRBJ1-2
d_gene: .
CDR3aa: CASSYSAHKGYTF
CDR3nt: TGTGCCAGCAGTTACTCGGCACATAAAGGCTACACCTTC

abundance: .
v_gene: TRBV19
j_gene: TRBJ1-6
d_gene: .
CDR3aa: CASTDPRSSIPLHF
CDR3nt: TGTGCCAGTACCGACCCCCGGAGTAGTATTCCCCTCCACTTT

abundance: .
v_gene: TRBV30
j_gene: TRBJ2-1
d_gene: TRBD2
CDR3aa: CAWSRGLAETPTLFNEQFF
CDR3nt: TGTGCCTGGAGTCGAGGACTAGCGGAGACACCTACTCTCTTCAATGAGCAGTTCTTC

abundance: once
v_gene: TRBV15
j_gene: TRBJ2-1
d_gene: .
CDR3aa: CATSRVPGEQFF
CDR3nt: TGTGCCACCAGCAGAGTCCCGGGGGAGCAGTTCTTC

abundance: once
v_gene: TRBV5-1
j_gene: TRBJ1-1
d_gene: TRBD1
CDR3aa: CASSLSEGAWTEAFF
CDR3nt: TGCGCCAGCAGCTTGTCTGAGGGGGCATGGACTGAAGCTTTCTTT

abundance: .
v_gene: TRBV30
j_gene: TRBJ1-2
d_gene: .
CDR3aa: CAWSVSGDAGYTF
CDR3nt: TGTGCCTGGAGTGTGTCAGGGGACGCGGGCTACACCTTC

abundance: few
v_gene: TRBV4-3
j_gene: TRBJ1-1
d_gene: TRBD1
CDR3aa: CASSQANRGNTEAFF
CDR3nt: TGCGCCAGCAGCCAAGCAAACAGGGGGAACACTGAAGCTTTCTTT

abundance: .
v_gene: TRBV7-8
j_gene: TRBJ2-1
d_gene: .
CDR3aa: CASSSLIYNEQFF
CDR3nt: TGTGCCAGCAGCTCCCTTATTTACAATGAGCAGTTCTTC

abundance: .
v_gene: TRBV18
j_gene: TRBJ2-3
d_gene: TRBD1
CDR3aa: CASSPSDRGRTDTQYF
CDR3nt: TGTGCCAGCTCACCCAGCGACAGGGGTAGAACAGATACGCAGTATTTT

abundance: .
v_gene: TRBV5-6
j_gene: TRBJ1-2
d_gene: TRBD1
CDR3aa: CASSLDWTGIF
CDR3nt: TGTGCCAGCAGCTTGGATTGGACAGGCATCTTC

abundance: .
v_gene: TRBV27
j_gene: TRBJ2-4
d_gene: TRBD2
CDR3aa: CASSLSRESLNIQYF
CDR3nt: TGTGCCAGCAGTTTATCGCGGGAGTCTCTAAACATTCAGTACTTC

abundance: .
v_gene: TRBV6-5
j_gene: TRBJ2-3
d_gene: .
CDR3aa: CASRTPTGADTQYF
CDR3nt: TGTGCCAGCAGGACCCCAACAGGCGCAGATACGCAGTATTTT

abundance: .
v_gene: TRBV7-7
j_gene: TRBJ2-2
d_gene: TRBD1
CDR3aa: CASSPQGAVTGELFF
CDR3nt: TGTGCCAGCAGCCCACAGGGGGCGGTCACCGGGGAGCTGTTTTTT

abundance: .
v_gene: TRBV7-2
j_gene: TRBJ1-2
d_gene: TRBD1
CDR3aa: CASSTDQGQVYGYTF
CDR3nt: TGTGCCAGCAGCACAGACCAAGGACAGGTATATGGCTACACCTTC

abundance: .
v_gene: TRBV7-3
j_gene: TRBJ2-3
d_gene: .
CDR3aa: CASSLNTVPDTQYF
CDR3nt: TGTGCCAGCAGCTTAAACACCGTACCAGATACGCAGTATTTT

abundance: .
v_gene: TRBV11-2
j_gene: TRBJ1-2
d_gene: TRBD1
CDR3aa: CASSVDRGYGYTF
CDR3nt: TGTGCCAGCAGCGTGGACAGGGGCTATGGCTACACCTTC

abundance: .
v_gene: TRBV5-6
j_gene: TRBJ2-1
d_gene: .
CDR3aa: CASSSTKTIRNEQFF
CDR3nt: TGTGCCAGCAGCTCGACCAAAACTATTCGGAATGAGCAGTTCTTC

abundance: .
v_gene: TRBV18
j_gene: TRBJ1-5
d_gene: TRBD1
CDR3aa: CASSRDRVEQPQHF
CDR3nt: TGTGCCAGCTCACGGGACAGGGTGGAACAGCCCCAGCATTTT

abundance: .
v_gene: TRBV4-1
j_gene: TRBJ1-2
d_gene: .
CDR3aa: CASSQEAATTGYTF
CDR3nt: TGCGCCAGCAGCCAAGAGGCAGCGACTACCGGCTACACCTTC

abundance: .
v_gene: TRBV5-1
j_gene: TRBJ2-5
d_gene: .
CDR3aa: CASSSTPQETQYF
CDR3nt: TGCGCCAGCAGCTCGACACCTCAAGAGACCCAGTACTTC